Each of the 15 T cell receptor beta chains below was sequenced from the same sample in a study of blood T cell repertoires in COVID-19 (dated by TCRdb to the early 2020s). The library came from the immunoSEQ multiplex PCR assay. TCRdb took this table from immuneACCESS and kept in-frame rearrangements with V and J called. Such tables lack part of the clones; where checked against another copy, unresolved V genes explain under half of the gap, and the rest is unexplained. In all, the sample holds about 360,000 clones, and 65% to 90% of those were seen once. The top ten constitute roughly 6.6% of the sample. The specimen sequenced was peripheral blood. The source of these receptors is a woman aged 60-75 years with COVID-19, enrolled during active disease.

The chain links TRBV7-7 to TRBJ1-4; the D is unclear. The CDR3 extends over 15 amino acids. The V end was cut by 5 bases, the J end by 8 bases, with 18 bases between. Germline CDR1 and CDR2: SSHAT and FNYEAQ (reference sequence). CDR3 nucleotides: TGTGCCAGCAGCCCCCGTGCGGGGATTGGGGAAAAACTGTTTTTT. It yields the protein CASSPRAGIGEKLFF.

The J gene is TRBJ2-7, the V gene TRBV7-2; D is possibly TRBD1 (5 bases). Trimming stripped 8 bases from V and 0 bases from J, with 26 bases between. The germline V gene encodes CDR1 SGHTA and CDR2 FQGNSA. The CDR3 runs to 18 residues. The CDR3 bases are TGTGCCAGCGGAGACCCAGGGAAATGGGATTTTACCTCCTACGAGCAGTACTTC. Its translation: CASGDPGKWDFTSYEQYF.

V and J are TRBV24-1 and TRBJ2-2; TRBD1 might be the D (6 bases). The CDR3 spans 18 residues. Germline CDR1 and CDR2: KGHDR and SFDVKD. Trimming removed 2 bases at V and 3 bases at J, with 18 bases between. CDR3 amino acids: CATSDSRKGQLYTGELFF. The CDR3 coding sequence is TGTGCCACCAGTGATTCCCGTAAAGGACAGCTATACACCGGGGAGCTGTTTTTT.

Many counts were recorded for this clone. In nucleotides, the CDR3 is TGTGCCAGTAGTCCATGGGCCGGGACTAGCGGGGGGGTAAACACCGGGGAGCTGTTTTTT. Its protein is CASSPWAGTSGGVNTGELFF. The chain recombines TRBV19 with TRBJ2-2, with 16 bases identical to TRBD2. The CDR3 runs to 20 residues. V gave up 5 bases and J gave up 2 bases; unmatched junction bases: 11. CDR1 is LNHDA and CDR2 is SQIVND in the germline V gene (reference sequence). The variable domain in full, completed from reference TRBV19 and TRBJ2-2, reads DGGITQSPKYLFRKEGQNVTLSCEQNLNHDAMYWYRQDPGQGLRLIYYSQIVNDFQKGDIAEGYSVSREKKESFPLTVTSAQKNPTAFYLCASSPWAGTSGGVNTGELFFGEGSRLTVL.

The CDR3 sequence: CSVCRTGRTDTQYF. The CDR3 DNA reads as TGCAGCGTTTGCCGGACAGGGCGCACAGATACGCAGTATTTT. The chain uses TRBV29-1 and TRBJ2-3; the match to TRBD1 covers 8 bases. This CDR3 is built from 14 residues. With 5 bases clipped from V and 1 base from J, the junction kept 5 bases outside the gene matches. Germline V gene data show CDR1 as SQVTM and CDR2 as ANQGSEA.

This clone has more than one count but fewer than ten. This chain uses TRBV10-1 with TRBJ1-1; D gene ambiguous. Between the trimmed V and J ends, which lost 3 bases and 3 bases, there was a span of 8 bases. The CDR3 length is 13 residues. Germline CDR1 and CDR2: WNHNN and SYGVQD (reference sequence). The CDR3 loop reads CASSDRRYTEAFF. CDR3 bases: TGCGCCAGCAGTGATCGGCGGTACACTGAAGCTTTCTTT.

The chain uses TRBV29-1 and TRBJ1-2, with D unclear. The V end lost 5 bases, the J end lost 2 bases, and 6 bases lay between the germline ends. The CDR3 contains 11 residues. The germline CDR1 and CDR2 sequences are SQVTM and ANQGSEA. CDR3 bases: TGCAGCGTTCTCTTAAACTATGGCTACACCTTC. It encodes CSVLLNYGYTF.

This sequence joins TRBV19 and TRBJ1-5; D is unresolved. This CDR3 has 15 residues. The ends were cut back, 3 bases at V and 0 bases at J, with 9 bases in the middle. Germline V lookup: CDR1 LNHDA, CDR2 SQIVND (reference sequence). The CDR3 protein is CASSMVAYSNQPQHF. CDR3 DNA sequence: TGTGCCAGTAGTATGGTAGCCTATAGCAATCAGCCCCAGCATTTT.

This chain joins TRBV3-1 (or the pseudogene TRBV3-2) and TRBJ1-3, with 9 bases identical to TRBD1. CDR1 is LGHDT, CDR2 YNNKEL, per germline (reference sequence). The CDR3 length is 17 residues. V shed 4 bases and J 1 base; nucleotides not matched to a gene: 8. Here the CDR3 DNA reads TGTGCCAGCAGCCCGAACACAGGGGGCGTATCTGGAAACACCATATATTTT. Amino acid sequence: CASSPNTGGVSGNTIYF.

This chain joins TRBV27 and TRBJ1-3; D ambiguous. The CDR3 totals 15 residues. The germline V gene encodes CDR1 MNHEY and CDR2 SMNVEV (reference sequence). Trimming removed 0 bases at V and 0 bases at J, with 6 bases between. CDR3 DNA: TGTGCCAGCAGTTTATCTGCCAGCTCTGGAAACACCATATATTTT. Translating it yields CASSLSASSGNTIYF.

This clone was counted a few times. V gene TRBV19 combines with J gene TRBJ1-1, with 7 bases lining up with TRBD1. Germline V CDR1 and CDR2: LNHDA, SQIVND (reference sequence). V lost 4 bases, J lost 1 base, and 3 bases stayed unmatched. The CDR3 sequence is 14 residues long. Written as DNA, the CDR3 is TGTGCCAGTAGTACGACAGGGTGGAACACTGAAGCTTTCTTT. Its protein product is CASSTTGWNTEAFF.

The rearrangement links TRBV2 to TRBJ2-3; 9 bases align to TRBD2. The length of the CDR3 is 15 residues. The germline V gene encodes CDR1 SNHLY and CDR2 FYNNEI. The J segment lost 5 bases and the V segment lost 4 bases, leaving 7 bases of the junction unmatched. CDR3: CASSGSSGVGDTQYF. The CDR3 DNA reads TGTGCCAGCAGTGGGTCTAGCGGGGTAGGAGATACGCAGTATTTT. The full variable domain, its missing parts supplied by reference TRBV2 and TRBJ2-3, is EPEVTQTPSHQVTQMGQEVILRCVPISNHLYFYWYRQILGQKVEFLVSFYNNEISEKSEIFDDQFSVERPDGSNFTLKIRSTKLEDSAMYFCASSGSSGVGDTQYFGPGTRLTVL.

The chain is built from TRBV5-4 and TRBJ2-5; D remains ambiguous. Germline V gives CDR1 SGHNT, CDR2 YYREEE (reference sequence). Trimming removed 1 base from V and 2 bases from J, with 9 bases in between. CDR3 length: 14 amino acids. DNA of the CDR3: TGTGCCAGCAGCTTGACAGCTGAACAAGAGACCCAGTACTTC. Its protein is CASSLTAEQETQYF. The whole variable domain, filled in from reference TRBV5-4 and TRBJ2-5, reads ETGVTQSPTHLIKTRGQQVTLRCSSQSGHNTVSWYQQALGQGPQFIFQYYREEENGRGNFPPRFSGLQFPNYSSELNVNALELDDSALYLCASSLTAEQETQYFGPGTRLLVL.

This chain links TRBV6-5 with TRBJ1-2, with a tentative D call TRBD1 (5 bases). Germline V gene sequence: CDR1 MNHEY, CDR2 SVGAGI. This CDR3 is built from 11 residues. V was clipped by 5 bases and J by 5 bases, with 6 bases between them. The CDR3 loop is CASSPGYGYTF. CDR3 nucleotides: TGTGCCAGCAGTCCAGGGTATGGCTACACCTTC.

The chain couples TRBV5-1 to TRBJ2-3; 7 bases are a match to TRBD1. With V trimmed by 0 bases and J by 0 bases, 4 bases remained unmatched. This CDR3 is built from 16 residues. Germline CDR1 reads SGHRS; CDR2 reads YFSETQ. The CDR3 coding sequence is TGCGCCAGCAGCTTGGTAGAGGGGGCGAGCACAGATACGCAGTATTTT. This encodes CASSLVEGASTDTQYF. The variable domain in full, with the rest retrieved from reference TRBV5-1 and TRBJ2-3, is KAGVTQTPRYLIKTRGQQVTLSCSPISGHRSVSWYQQTPGQGLQFLFEYFSETQRNKGNFPGRFSGRQFSNSRSEMNVSTLELGDSALYLCASSLVEGASTDTQYFGPGTRLTVL.